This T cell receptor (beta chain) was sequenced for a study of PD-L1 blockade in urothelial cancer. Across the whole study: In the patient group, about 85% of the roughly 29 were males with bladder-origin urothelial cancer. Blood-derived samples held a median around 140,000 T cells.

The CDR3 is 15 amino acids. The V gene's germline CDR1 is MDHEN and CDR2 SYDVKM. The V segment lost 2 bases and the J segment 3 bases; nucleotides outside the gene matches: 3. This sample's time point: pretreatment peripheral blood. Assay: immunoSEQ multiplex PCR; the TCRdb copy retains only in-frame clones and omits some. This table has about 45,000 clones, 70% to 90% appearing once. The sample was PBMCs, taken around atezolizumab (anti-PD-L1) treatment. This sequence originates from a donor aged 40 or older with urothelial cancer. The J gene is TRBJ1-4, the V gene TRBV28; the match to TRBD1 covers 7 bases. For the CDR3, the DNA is TGTGCCAGCAGTTTAGGGGACAGAGCTAATGAAAAACTGTTTTTT. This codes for CASSLGDRANEKLFF.